Detailed here is one T cell receptor beta chain. Its antigen remains unidentified. The data stem from a study of T cell responses to AZD1222 COVID-19 vaccine. The CDR3 loop spans 15 amino acids. Germline trimming cut 1 base from V and 9 bases from J; bases unmatched to any gene: 10. Germline V CDR1 and CDR2: SGDLS, YYNGEE. Libraries were prepared by immunoSEQ multiplex PCR; TCRdb keeps only in-frame clonotypes and omits some of them. The sample records about 160,000 clones, roughly 94% being singletons. Whole-study results and caveats: Reportedly, close to half of spike-specific TCRs are directed against unmutated variant regions. Spike regions recognized by vaccine-associated CD4 TCRs spanned the protein, led by 160-218 and 743-854. The study sampled repertoires only after the peak T cell response. Most donors were white British, females outnumbered males, and clonal diversity was possibly underestimated.

Sequencing was performed on peripheral blood, taken on day 0 of MenACWY control vaccination. The clonotype originates from an adult in good health. V usage is TRBV9 and J usage is TRBJ2-1, with 7 bases that match TRBD2. The CDR3 loop is CASSVTGGREIEQFF. The CDR3, as DNA: TGTGCCAGCAGCGTAACGGGGGGACGGGAGATTGAGCAGTTCTTC.